The present T cell receptor (beta chain) was sequenced within a study of human T cells and chemical hapten exposure (dated by TCRdb to the early 2020s). Context from the whole study: For sensitization, 2% DPC in acetone was applied to a roughly 2 cm by roughly 2 cm area of upper inner arm skin. Alopecia areata with under or over 50% scalp involvement, alopecia totalis and alopecia universalis were represented in the patient cohort, which was mostly female. Throughout the study period of around 24 weeks, patients also received therapeutic DPC doses to the scalp every week. Patient blood was sampled pre-sensitization (week 0) and at 2, 6 and about 24 weeks after DPC sensitization. Blood for TCR sequencing was provided by twenty-nine alopecia patients at one to four time points (pre-sensitization, 2, 6 and 24 weeks). Libraries were combined into a pool for sequencing, and differences in TCR yield between samples came mainly from small differences in library volumes within the pool. Patch testing was done on the upper back using Finn chambers containing 0.01% DPC, and results were scored after 6 days according to International Contact Dermatitis Research Group standards. This study followed changes in the peripheral blood TCR repertoire in vivo during primary and secondary sensitization of alopecia patients to the hapten diphenylcyclopropenone (DPC). On the study overall, not on this receptor specifically: After repeated subsampling, changes were observed in the strength of the expansion versus patch-test correlation and in the threshold at which the correlation became significant. Expanded TCRs formed significantly more large CDR3 similarity clusters than pre-sensitization or healthy control sets, consistent with antigen-driven responses. The number of TCRs above 1 in 1000 frequency did not change with DPC sensitization; there was no evidence of global repertoire structure alterations. The number of PT1 expanded TCRs positively correlated with patch test score, significant at thresholds 8, 16 and 32 but not 4. Because all patients had alopecia, a presumed autoimmune disease, the immune response of the patients might differ from that of healthy individuals.

The sample's time point label is to be understood as: pre-sensitization, week 0. The treatment or condition label corresponds to: therapeutic diphenylcyclopropenone sensitization with weekly scalp DPC. Blood at each patch-test visit was drawn before the patch test was applied. Patients were eligible if aged 18 to 70, diagnosed with alopecia and judged suitable for DPC therapy, and pregnant patients were excluded. Total RNA was extracted from unfractionated whole blood collected in Tempus Blood RNA tubes. To prepare the library, RACE was applied. TCRdb lists the instrument as NextSeq 500. During library preparation, unique molecular identifiers were attached to individual cDNA molecules so that TCRs could be counted in a quantitative, reproducible way. Each blood RNA sample was used to sequence both TCR alpha and TCR beta chains. On the study's bioinformatics: The median number of TCRs per sample was 95,638, ranging from roughly 23,224 to 690,600. V, J and CDR3 annotation of the TCR reads was performed with the Decombinator software suite. For PS versus PT1 abundance plots, all samples were subsampled to the same number of TCRs (28,000). Expanded TCRs were defined as absent before sensitization and observed at least eight times at the 2-week time point. The raw public data were reprocessed by TCRdb itself: fastp quality trimming at Q25, MiXCR clonotype calling, in-frame beta chains only. Every distinct CDR3 protein forms one entry, paired with its most common genes and DNA. V and J calls and clone size were set by TCRdb, not the authors. In this sample the table shows more than 300,000 distinct CDR3 sequences, around 5.5% of which occur a single time. The ten largest clones take up about 8.7% of the sample.

The cysteine opens and the phenylalanine closes a CDR3 of 15 amino acids. The retained sequence is limited to the CDR3, 45 bases, with the frame set at the first base. Here V drops 0 bases and J drops 4 bases, and the junction holds 5 bases not matched to any gene. CDR1 and CDR2, per the germline V gene, are ENHRY and SYGVKD. Concerning this clonotype itself: Its antigen is currently not known. No much larger clone exists at a distance of one base, and base qualities are not known.

This specimen consisted of whole blood, obtained in connection with sensitization to the hapten diphenylcyclopropenone (DPC). The origin of this receptor is a woman between 18 and 29 years old with alopecia areata. Some clones in this sample may be carry-over from other donors' samples. This chain joins TRBV10-3 to TRBJ2-7, with 8 bases matching TRBD1. The bases read TGTGCCATCAGTGAGTCGAACAGGGGGGTTTACGAGCAGTACTTC. Translation gives CAISESNRGVYEQYF.